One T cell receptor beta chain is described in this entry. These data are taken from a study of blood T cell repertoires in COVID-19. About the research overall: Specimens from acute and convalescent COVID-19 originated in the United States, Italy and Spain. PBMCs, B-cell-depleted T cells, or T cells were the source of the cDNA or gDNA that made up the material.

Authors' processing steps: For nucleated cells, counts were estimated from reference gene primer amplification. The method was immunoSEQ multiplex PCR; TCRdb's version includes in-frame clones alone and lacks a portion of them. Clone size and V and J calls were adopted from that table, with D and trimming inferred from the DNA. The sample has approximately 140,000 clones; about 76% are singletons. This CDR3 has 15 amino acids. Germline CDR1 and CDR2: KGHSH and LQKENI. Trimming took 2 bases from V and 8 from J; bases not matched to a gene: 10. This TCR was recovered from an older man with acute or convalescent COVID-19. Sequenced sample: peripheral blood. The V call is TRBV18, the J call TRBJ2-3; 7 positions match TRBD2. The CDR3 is CASSPTTSEASTQYF. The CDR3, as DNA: TGTGCCAGCTCACCAACTACTAGCGAAGCCTCTACGCAGTATTTT.